The 15 T cell receptor beta chains below all came from one sample that was sequenced in a study of T cell responses to AZD1222 COVID-19 vaccine. Assay: immunoSEQ multiplex PCR; the TCRdb copy retains only in-frame clones and omits some. The sample includes under 200,000 clones, 88% seen only once; the top ten take about 24%. Sequenced material: peripheral blood, taken 28 days after the second AZD1222 dose. Receptor source: an adult who received the AZD1222 COVID-19 vaccine.

The V gene is TRBV5-4, the J gene TRBJ1-3; a possible D gene is TRBD1 (5 bases). CDR1 SGHNT and CDR2 YYREEE come from the germline V gene (reference sequence). CDR3 length: 16 amino acids. Between the trimmed V and J ends, which lost 5 bases and 0 bases, there was a span of 15 bases. The CDR3: CASSSRDADSGNTIYF. The CDR3 nucleotides read TGTGCCAGCAGTTCCCGGGACGCCGACTCTGGAAACACCATATATTTT.

The J gene is TRBJ2-7, the V gene TRBV30; D is possibly TRBD2 (6 bases). V was trimmed by 4 bases and J by 3 bases, leaving 10 bases between them. Germline V CDR1 and CDR2: GTSNPN, SVGIG (reference sequence). There are 12 residues in the CDR3. The CDR3, as DNA: TGTGCCTGGACCAAGGGAGGCTACGAGCAGTACTTC. This sequence encodes CAWTKGGYEQYF.

The chain is built from TRBV4-3 and TRBJ2-1, with 8 bases identical to TRBD2. With V trimmed by 1 base and J by 7 bases, 9 bases remained unmatched. This CDR3 region has 16 residues. The V gene's germline CDR1 is LGHNA and CDR2 YSLEER. This CDR3 is CASSQGTGLVANEQFF. DNA for the CDR3: TGCGCCAGCAGCCAAGGGACGGGACTAGTCGCGAATGAGCAGTTCTTC.

The chain recombines TRBV5-6 with TRBJ1-5; TRBD1 agrees at 7 bases. CDR3 length: 12 residues. Germline V gene lookup returns CDR1 SGHDT and CDR2 YYEEEE. J gave up 9 bases and V 3 bases, and 3 bases lay outside the gene matches. Here the CDR3 reads CASSYAGGPQHF. CDR3 coding DNA: TGTGCCAGCAGCTATGCAGGGGGGCCCCAGCATTTT.

The V call is TRBV29-1, the J call TRBJ1-1; D unclear. V lost 4 bases and J 1 base, leaving 13 bases between the germline ends. CDR3 length: 14 amino acids. Germline CDR1 and CDR2: SQVTM and ANQGSEA. CDR3 nucleotides: TGCAGCGTTGGTGGGGTACTACCGAACACTGAAGCTTTCTTT. Protein product: CSVGGVLPNTEAFF.

The CDR3, as DNA: TGTGCCAGCAGCTCGGGACAGGGATACACTGAAGCTTTCTTT. Amino acid sequence: CASSSGQGYTEAFF. The genes are TRBV7-2 and TRBJ1-1; TRBD1 matches at 9 bases. Unmatched junction bases numbered 3, after V lost 4 bases and J lost 3 bases. Germline V CDR1 and CDR2: SGHTA, FQGNSA. The CDR3 is 14 residues long.

The gene calls are TRBV7-2 and TRBJ1-2; 8 bases fit TRBD1. The germline V gene has CDR1 SGHTA and CDR2 FQGNSA. V lost 1 base to trimming and J lost 9 bases; unmatched junction nucleotides: 10. CDR3 length equals 15 residues. Here the CDR3 DNA reads TGTGCCAGCAGCTTAGTCAAAACAGGGGGGGGCCGCTACACCTTC. This codes for CASSLVKTGGGRYTF.

The chain joins TRBV27 to TRBJ1-4; D not certain. Trimming took off 8 bases at V and 5 bases at J, with 9 bases between the two ends. The CDR3 consists of 12 residues. Germline V gene lookup returns CDR1 MNHEY and CDR2 SMNVEV (reference sequence). This chain's CDR3 is CASGRVNEKLFF. As DNA, the CDR3 is TGTGCCAGCGGAAGAGTAAATGAAAAACTGTTTTTT.

The rearrangement joins TRBV27 to TRBJ2-3, with TRBD2 matching over 7 bases. The CDR3 runs to 15 residues. In germline, CDR1 is MNHEY, CDR2 SMNVEV (reference sequence). With V trimmed by 6 bases and J by 5 bases, 11 bases remained unmatched. This CDR3 reads CASSKREGRIDTQYF. The CDR3 nucleotides are TGTGCCAGCAGCAAGAGGGAGGGCCGGATAGATACGCAGTATTTT.

The table lists this clone with a few counts. This chain links TRBV5-4 with TRBJ2-1; 8 bases are shared with TRBD2. The V gene end was trimmed by 6 bases and the J gene end by 5 bases; junction bases not matched to a gene: 10. CDR1 and CDR2 from the germline V gene are SGHNT and YYREEE (reference sequence). This CDR3 has 15 amino acids. CDR3 residues: CASTRSGRGDNEQFF. The CDR3, as DNA: TGTGCCAGCACCAGGAGCGGGAGAGGCGACAATGAGCAGTTCTTC.

The chain is built from TRBV9 and TRBJ2-2; TRBD2 aligns across 8 bases. Germline assignment: CDR1 SGDLS and CDR2 YYNGEE. The length of the CDR3 is 15 residues. Losses at the gene ends were 7 bases for V and 0 bases for J; bases not matched to a gene: 5. This CDR3 reads CASADSGANTGELFF. CDR3 nucleotides: TGTGCCAGCGCAGATAGCGGGGCGAACACCGGGGAGCTGTTTTTT.

J is TRBJ2-7 and V is TRBV28; possible D gene TRBD1, 6 bases. The germline V and J ends were trimmed by 7 bases and 4 bases, with 14 bases remaining between them. CDR3 length equals 13 residues. The germline V gene has CDR1 MDHEN and CDR2 SYDVKM. Here the CDR3 DNA reads TGTGCCAGCACCTTGGGACATTCTTACGAGCAGTACTTC. It specifies CASTLGHSYEQYF.

As for this clone: A junction boundary mismatches the germline segment, possibly from a read error. The rearrangement joins TRBV28 to TRBJ1-1, with D perhaps matching TRBD1 (5 bases). Germline V gives CDR1 MDHEN, CDR2 SYDVKM. This CDR3 contains 11 residues. The CDR3 region has the DNA TGTGCCAGCAGTTTCGACAGCCAAGCTTTTTTT. Protein product: CASSFDSQAFF.

This sequence joins TRBV4-1 and TRBJ1-1, with D possibly TRBD1 on 5 matching bases. Germline V lookup: CDR1 MGHRA, CDR2 YSYEKL. CDR3 length: 20 residues. V lost 0 bases to trimming and J lost 0 bases, with 23 bases between them. Here the CDR3 DNA reads TGCGCCAGCAGCCAAGACCCCCTCGGGCGATTGGGGGGTATGAACACTGAAGCTTTCTTT. This encodes CASSQDPLGRLGGMNTEAFF.

This chain uses TRBV7-2 with TRBJ1-1, with no clear D. Per the germline V gene, CDR1 is SGHTA and CDR2 is FQGNSA. The CDR3 loop spans 13 amino acids. V was clipped by 5 bases and J by 3 bases, with 10 bases between them. The CDR3 loop is CASSISTDTEAFF. CDR3 in DNA: TGTGCCAGCAGCATCAGTACGGACACTGAAGCTTTCTTT.